This TCR beta chain was captured in a study of T cell changes during pregnancy in multiple sclerosis. This CDR3 is built from 16 residues. Germline V gives CDR1 SGDLS, CDR2 YYNGEE. Trimming at V came to 4 bases and at J to 4 bases, leaving 9 bases not matched to a gene. This table comes from immunoSEQ multiplex PCR, and its TCRdb copy is limited to in-frame clones, with some not included. This sample has about 42,000 clones, with roughly nine tenths found just once. The receptor was isolated from a female donor with multiple sclerosis, enrolled in a pregnancy study. V usage is TRBV9 and J usage is TRBJ2-2; 8 bases match TRBD1. The sample was CD4+ T cells from peripheral blood mononuclear cells, taken before pregnancy. The CDR3 bases are TGTGCCAGCAGCTCCCGTCCAGGGGGCATCACCGGGGAGCTGTTTTTT. Translation: CASSSRPGGITGELFF.